A selection of T cell receptor beta chains follows, all from one sample in a study of T cells after yellow fever vaccination. TCRdb called the 5' RACE reads again in MiXCR, with one record for every CDR3 protein. The sample has roughly 320,000 distinct CDR3 sequences, roughly 10% seen once. Sequences were derived from CD4+ T cells sorted from PBMCs, sampled 45 days after the yellow fever booster vaccination. These receptors originate from a man aged 18 to 30 who received the YFV17D yellow fever vaccine. Each CDR3 is given with its conserved first and last residue. The D gene is left open where the match is weak. Clone size is stated in some rows and not others, as once, few, many or a class when expanded.

D gene: -; J gene: TRBJ1-1; clone size: few; V gene: TRBV12-3/TRBV12-4; CDR3 protein: CASSFGRGAFF; CDR3 DNA: TGTGCCAGCAGTTTTGGCAGGGGAGCTTTCTTT
D gene: -; J gene: TRBJ1-1; clone size: -; V gene: TRBV3-1; CDR3 protein: CASSQNRILYAREAFF; CDR3 DNA: TGTGCCAGCAGCCAGAACAGGATCCTATACGCCCGTGAAGCTTTCTTT
D gene: TRBD1; J gene: TRBJ1-2; clone size: many; V gene: TRBV6-5; CDR3 protein: CASSYSRTGVKGYTF; CDR3 DNA: TGTGCCAGCAGTTACTCCCGGACAGGGGTTAAAGGCTACACCTTC
D gene: -; J gene: TRBJ2-3; clone size: -; V gene: TRBV20-1; CDR3 protein: CSARDSGTDTQYF; CDR3 DNA: TGCAGTGCTAGAGATAGTGGAACAGATACGCAGTATTTT
D gene: -; J gene: TRBJ2-3; clone size: many; V gene: TRBV5-1; CDR3 protein: CASSLAGDTQYF; CDR3 DNA: TGCGCCAGCAGCTTGGCTGGGGATACGCAGTATTTT
D gene: -; J gene: TRBJ2-7; clone size: few; V gene: TRBV7-9; CDR3 protein: CASSLGTGQVHEQYF; CDR3 DNA: TGTGCCAGCAGCTTAGGAACAGGTCAGGTCCACGAGCAGTACTTC
D gene: TRBD1; J gene: TRBJ1-5; clone size: -; V gene: TRBV15; CDR3 protein: CATSRPGQGNQPQHF; CDR3 DNA: TGTGCCACCAGCAGACCGGGACAGGGTAATCAGCCCCAGCATTTT
D gene: -; J gene: TRBJ2-5; clone size: few; V gene: TRBV4-1; CDR3 protein: CASSQDYEASETQYF; CDR3 DNA: TGCGCCAGCAGCCAAGATTACGAGGCCTCGGAGACCCAGTACTTC
D gene: TRBD1; J gene: TRBJ1-3; clone size: -; V gene: TRBV18; CDR3 protein: CASSALGQGTSGNTIYF; CDR3 DNA: TGTGCCAGCTCAGCCCTCGGACAGGGAACCTCTGGAAACACCATATATTTT
D gene: TRBD1; J gene: TRBJ2-1; clone size: few; V gene: TRBV28; CDR3 protein: CASSRNGQGSDNEQFF; CDR3 DNA: TGTGCCAGCAGTCGTAATGGACAGGGGTCCGACAATGAGCAGTTCTTC
D gene: TRBD1; J gene: TRBJ1-1; clone size: few; V gene: TRBV5-1; CDR3 protein: CASSSYRGAETEAFF; CDR3 DNA: TGCGCCAGCAGCTCGTACAGGGGTGCGGAAACTGAAGCTTTCTTT
D gene: -; J gene: TRBJ2-3; clone size: few; V gene: TRBV5-1; CDR3 protein: CASSSSTASTDTQCF; CDR3 DNA: TGCGCCAGCAGCTCATCGACAGCTAGCACAGATACGCAGTGTTTT
D gene: -; J gene: TRBJ2-7; clone size: many; V gene: TRBV11-2; CDR3 protein: CASSFSDGGEQYF; CDR3 DNA: TGTGCCAGCAGCTTTTCGGATGGGGGTGAGCAGTACTTC
D gene: -; J gene: TRBJ2-5; clone size: -; V gene: TRBV7-7; CDR3 protein: CASSQLRGSRRETQYF; CDR3 DNA: TGTGCTAGCAGCCAACTGAGAGGGAGTCGCAGAGAGACCCAGTACTTC
D gene: -; J gene: TRBJ2-1; clone size: few; V gene: TRBV14; CDR3 protein: CASSQDRWGSYNEQFF; CDR3 DNA: TGTGCCAGCAGCCAAGATCGATGGGGGTCCTACAATGAGCAGTTCTTC
D gene: -; J gene: TRBJ2-3; clone size: -; V gene: TRBV21-1; CDR3 protein: CASSKRTSPTGDTQYF; CDR3 DNA: TGTGCCAGCAGCAAAAGGACTAGCCCCACGGGGGATACGCAGTATTTT
D gene: TRBD1; J gene: TRBJ1-1; clone size: few; V gene: TRBV5-1; CDR3 protein: CASSDYRGIGNTEAFF; CDR3 DNA: TGCGCCAGCAGCGATTACAGGGGCATTGGGAACACTGAAGCTTTCTTT
D gene: -; J gene: TRBJ2-3; clone size: -; V gene: TRBV20-1; CDR3 protein: CSARASDYTDTQYF; CDR3 DNA: TGCAGTGCTAGAGCCAGCGACTACACAGATACGCAGTATTTT
D gene: -; J gene: TRBJ2-5; clone size: -; V gene: TRBV15; CDR3 protein: CATSGGTAHQETQYF; CDR3 DNA: TGTGCCACCAGCGGAGGGACAGCCCACCAAGAGACCCAGTACTTC
D gene: -; J gene: TRBJ1-1; clone size: few; V gene: TRBV20-1; CDR3 protein: CSAHRDAEAFF; CDR3 DNA: TGCAGTGCACATCGGGACGCTGAAGCTTTCTTT
D gene: -; J gene: TRBJ2-7; clone size: many; V gene: TRBV12-3/TRBV12-4; CDR3 protein: CASSNNNYEQYF; CDR3 DNA: TGTGCCAGCAGTAATAACAACTACGAGCAGTACTTC
D gene: -; J gene: TRBJ1-4; clone size: few; V gene: TRBV7-2; CDR3 protein: CASSLGPLGDSSNEKLFF; CDR3 DNA: TGTGCCAGCAGCTTAGGCCCACTTGGGGACTCCAGTAATGAAAAACTGTTTTTT
D gene: -; J gene: TRBJ1-2; clone size: few; V gene: TRBV29-1; CDR3 protein: CSVDPRGDPTRNYGYTF; CDR3 DNA: TGCAGCGTTGATCCTAGGGGGGATCCTACCCGTAACTATGGCTACACCTTC
D gene: TRBD2; J gene: TRBJ2-3; clone size: many; V gene: TRBV20-1; CDR3 protein: CSASPLAGGDDTQYF; CDR3 DNA: TGCAGTGCTAGTCCGCTAGCGGGGGGAGATGATACGCAGTATTTT
D gene: -; J gene: TRBJ1-5; clone size: few; V gene: TRBV20-1; CDR3 protein: CSARGGHNQPQHF; CDR3 DNA: TGCAGTGCTAGAGGAGGTCACAATCAGCCCCAGCATTTT
D gene: TRBD1; J gene: TRBJ2-7; clone size: -; V gene: TRBV6-2/TRBV6-3; CDR3 protein: CASRPGTAQSSYEQYF; CDR3 DNA: TGTGCCAGCAGGCCCGGGACAGCGCAGAGCTCCTACGAGCAGTACTTC
D gene: -; J gene: TRBJ1-5; clone size: few; V gene: TRBV28; CDR3 protein: CASVSAQNQPQHF; CDR3 DNA: TGTGCCAGCGTTTCGGCACAAAATCAGCCCCAGCATTTT
D gene: -; J gene: TRBJ1-1; clone size: few; V gene: TRBV20-1; CDR3 protein: CSAHSGPPEAFF; CDR3 DNA: TGCAGTGCCCACAGTGGGCCACCTGAAGCTTTCTTT
D gene: TRBD2; J gene: TRBJ2-2; clone size: -; V gene: TRBV15; CDR3 protein: CATSRDSWAGDANTGELFF; CDR3 DNA: TGTGCCACCAGCAGAGATTCTTGGGCGGGGGACGCGAACACCGGGGAGCTGTTTTTT